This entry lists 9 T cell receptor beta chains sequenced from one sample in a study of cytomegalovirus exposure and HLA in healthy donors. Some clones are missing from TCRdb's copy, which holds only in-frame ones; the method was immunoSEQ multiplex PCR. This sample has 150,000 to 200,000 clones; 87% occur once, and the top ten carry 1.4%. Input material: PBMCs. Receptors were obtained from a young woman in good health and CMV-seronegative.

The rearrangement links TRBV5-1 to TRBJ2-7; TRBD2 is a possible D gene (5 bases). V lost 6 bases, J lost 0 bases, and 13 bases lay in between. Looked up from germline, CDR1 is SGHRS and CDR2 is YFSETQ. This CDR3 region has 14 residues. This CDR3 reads CASMRDYSSYEQYF. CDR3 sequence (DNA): TGCGCCAGCATGCGAGACTACAGCTCCTACGAGCAGTACTTC.

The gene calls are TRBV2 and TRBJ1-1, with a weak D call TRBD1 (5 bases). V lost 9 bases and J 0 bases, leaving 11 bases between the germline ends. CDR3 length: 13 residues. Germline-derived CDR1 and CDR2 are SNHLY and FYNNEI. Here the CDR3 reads CARTTAMNTEAFF. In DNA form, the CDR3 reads TGTGCCAGAACGACAGCCATGAACACTGAAGCTTTCTTT.

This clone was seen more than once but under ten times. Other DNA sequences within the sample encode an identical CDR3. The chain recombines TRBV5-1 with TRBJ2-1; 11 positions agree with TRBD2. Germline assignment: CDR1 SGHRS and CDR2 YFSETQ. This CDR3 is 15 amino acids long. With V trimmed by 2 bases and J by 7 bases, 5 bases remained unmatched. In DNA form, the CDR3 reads TGCGCCAGCAGCTTAACCGGGACTAGCGGTAATGAGCAGTTCTTC. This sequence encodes CASSLTGTSGNEQFF.

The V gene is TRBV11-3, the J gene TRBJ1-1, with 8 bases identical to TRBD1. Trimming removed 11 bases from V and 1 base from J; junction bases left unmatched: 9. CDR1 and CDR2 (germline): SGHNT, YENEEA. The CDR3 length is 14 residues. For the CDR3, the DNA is TGTGCCCTCCGAGACAGGGGCGCGAACACTGAAGCTTTCTTT. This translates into CALRDRGANTEAFF.

This CDR3 is CAISGRRGRGTEAFF. Written as DNA, the CDR3 is TGTGCCATCAGTGGCAGAAGGGGGCGCGGAACTGAAGCTTTCTTT. The chain employs TRBV10-3 and TRBJ1-1; 7 bases fit TRBD1. The CDR3 sequence is 15 residues long. Germline CDR1 is ENHRY and CDR2 is SYGVKD. J gave up 5 bases and V 4 bases, and 10 bases lay outside the gene matches.

The CDR3 DNA reads as TGTGCCAGCAGCTTCGGGACAGCCACAACCGGGGAGCTGTTTTTT. It is translated as CASSFGTATTGELFF. The chain employs TRBV5-4 and TRBJ2-2, with 7 bases lining up with TRBD1. After removal of 2 bases from V and 5 bases from J, the junction contained 6 bases not matched to a gene. Germline V lookup: CDR1 SGHNT, CDR2 YYREEE (reference sequence). This CDR3 has 15 residues.

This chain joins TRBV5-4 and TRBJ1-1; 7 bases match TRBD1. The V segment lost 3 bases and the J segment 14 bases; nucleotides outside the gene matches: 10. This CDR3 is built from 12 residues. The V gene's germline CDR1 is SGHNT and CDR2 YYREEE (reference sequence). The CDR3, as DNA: TGTGCCAGCAGCTCGGGACAGTTCCGGCGCTTCTTT. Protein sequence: CASSSGQFRRFF.

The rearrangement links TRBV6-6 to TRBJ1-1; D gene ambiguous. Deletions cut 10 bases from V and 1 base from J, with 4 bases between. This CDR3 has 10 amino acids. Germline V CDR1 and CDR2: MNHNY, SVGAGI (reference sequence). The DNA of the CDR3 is TGTGCCACTAGGAACACTGAAGCTTTCTTT. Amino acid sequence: CATRNTEAFF.

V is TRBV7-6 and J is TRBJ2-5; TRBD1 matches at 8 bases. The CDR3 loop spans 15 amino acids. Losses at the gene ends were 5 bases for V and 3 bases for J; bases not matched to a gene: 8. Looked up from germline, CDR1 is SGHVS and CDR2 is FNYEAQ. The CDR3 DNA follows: TGTGCCAGCAGCCCTCACCCAGGGGGCGAAGAGACCCAGTACTTC. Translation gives CASSPHPGGEETQYF.